This T cell receptor (beta chain) was profiled in a study of PD-L1 blockade in urothelial cancer. Study information: Atezolizumab at 1,200 mg intravenously every 3 weeks was started by patients in 2014. Blood analysis was done at 3 weeks (second dose) and 6 weeks after treatment began. A median blood sample held about 140,000 T cells and tens of thousands of unique TCRs.

Time point noted: pretreatment peripheral blood. Synthetic TCR analog templates were spiked into all PCRs individually. Profiled with immunoSEQ multiplex PCR; TCRdb holds only in-frame clones, not every one. The data hold roughly 87,000 clones, with about 89% observed a single time. The V gene lost 2 bases and the J gene lost 3 bases, with 14 bases spanning the gap. The V gene's germline CDR1 is SGHRS and CDR2 YFSETQ. This CDR3 has 15 residues. The sequence was collected from a woman older than 75 with urothelial cancer. This sequence joins TRBV5-1 and TRBJ1-1, with a possible D match to TRBD1 (6 bases). The input for sequencing was PBMCs, taken around atezolizumab (anti-PD-L1) treatment. The CDR3 DNA reads TGCGCCAGCAGCTTAAGGCAGGGGAGGGACACTGAAGCTTTCTTT. Translated: CASSLRQGRDTEAFF.